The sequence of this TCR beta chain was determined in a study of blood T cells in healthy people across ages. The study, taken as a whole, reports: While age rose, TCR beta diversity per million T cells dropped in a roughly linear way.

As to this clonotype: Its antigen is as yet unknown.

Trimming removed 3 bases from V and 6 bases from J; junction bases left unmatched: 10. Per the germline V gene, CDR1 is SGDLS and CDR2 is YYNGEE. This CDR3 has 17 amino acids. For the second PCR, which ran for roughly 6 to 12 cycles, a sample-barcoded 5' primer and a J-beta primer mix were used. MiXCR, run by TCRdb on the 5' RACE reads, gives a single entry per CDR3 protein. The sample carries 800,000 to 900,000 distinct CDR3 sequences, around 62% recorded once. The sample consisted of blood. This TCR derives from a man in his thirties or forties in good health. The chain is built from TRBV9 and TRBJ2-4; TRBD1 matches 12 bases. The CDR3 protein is CASSETGTGGVGNIQYF. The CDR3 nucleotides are TGTGCCAGCAGCGAGACCGGGACAGGGGGCGTTGGAAACATTCAGTACTTC.